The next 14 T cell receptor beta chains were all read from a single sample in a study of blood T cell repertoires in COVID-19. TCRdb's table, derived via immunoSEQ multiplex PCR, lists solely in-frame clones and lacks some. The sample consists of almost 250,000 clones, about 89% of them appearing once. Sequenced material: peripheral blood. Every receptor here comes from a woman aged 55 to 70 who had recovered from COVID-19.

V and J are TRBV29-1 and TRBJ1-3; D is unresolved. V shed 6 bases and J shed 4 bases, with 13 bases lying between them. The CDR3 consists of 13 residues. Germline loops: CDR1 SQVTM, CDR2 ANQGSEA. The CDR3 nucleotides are TGCAGCGTGCGGGCCACCGAAGGAAACACCATATATTTT. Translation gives CSVRATEGNTIYF.

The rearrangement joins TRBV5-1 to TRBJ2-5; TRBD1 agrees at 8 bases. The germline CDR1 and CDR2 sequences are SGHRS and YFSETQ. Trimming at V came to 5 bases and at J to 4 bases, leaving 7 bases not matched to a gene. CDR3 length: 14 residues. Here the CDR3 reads CASRSQGGPETQYF. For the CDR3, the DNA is TGCGCCAGCAGGTCACAGGGGGGTCCAGAGACCCAGTACTTC.

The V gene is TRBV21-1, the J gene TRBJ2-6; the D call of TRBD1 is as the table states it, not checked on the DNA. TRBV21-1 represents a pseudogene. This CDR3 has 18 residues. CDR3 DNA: TGTGCCAGCAGCAAAATCGGTTCAGGGGCTTCTGGGGCCAACGTCCTGACTTTC. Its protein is CASSKIGSGASGANVLTF.

CDR3: CASSSRTSGGGHYEQYF. CDR3 nucleotide sequence: TGCGCCAGCAGCTCCCGGACTAGCGGGGGAGGGCATTACGAGCAGTACTTC. The rearrangement uses TRBV4-1 and TRBJ2-7; 13 bases align to TRBD2. Germline V gene lookup returns CDR1 MGHRA and CDR2 YSYEKL. V lost 5 bases and J lost 4; bases outside the gene matches: 11. CDR3 length: 17 amino acids.

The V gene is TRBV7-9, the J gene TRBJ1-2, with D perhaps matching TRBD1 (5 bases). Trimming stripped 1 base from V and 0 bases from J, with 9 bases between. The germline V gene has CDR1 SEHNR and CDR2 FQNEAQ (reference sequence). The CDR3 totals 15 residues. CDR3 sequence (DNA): TGTGCCAGCAGCTTAGTGTCGGGGGCTAACTATGGCTACACCTTC. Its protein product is CASSLVSGANYGYTF.

CDR3 bases: TGTGCCAGCACCCCGTCTGGGGCCAACGTCCTGACTTTC. Translated: CASTPSGANVLTF. The V gene is TRBV28, the J gene TRBJ2-6; D gene unclear. The germline CDR1 and CDR2 sequences are MDHEN and SYDVKM. Trimming took 7 bases from V and 1 from J, leaving 5 bases between them. The CDR3 is made up of 13 amino acids.

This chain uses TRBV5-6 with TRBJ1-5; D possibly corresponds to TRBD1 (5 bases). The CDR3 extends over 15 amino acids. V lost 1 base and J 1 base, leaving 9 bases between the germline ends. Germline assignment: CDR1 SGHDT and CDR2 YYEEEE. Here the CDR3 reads CASSLRGPSNQPQHF. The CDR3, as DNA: TGTGCCAGCAGCTTGAGGGGCCCCAGCAATCAGCCCCAGCATTTT.

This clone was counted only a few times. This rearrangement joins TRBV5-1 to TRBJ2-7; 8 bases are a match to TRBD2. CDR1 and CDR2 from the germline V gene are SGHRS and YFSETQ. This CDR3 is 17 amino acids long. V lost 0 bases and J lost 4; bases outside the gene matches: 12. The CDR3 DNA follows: TGCGCCAGCAGCTTGGAGTTCCAACGGGGGGGCTCATACGAGCAGTACTTC. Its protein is CASSLEFQRGGSYEQYF.

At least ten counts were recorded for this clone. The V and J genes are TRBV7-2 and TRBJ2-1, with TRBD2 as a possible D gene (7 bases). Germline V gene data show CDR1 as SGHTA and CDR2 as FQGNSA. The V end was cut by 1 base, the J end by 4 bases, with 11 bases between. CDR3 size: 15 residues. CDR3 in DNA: TGTGCCAGCAGCTTAGAGGGGGGGAATTACAATGAGCAGTTCTTC. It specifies CASSLEGGNYNEQFF. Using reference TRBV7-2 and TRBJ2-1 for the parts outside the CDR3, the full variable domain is GAGVSQSPSNKVTEKGKDVELRCDPISGHTALYWYRQSLGQGLEFLIYFQGNSAPDKSGLPSDRFSAERTGGSVSTLTIQRTQQEDSAVYLCASSLEGGNYNEQFFGPGTRLTVL.

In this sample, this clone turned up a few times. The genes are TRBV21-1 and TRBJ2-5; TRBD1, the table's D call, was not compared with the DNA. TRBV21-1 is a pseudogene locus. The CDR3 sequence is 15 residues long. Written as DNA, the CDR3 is TGTGCCAGCGGCCAGGGGGGCGCCAGGGCTGAGACCCAGTACTTC. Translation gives CASGQGGARAETQYF.

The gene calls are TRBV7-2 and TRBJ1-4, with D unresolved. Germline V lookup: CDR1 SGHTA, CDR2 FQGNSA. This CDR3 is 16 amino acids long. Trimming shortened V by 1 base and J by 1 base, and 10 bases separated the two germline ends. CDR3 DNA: TGTGCCAGCAGCTTAGGAGGGTTTGGAACTAATGAAAAACTGTTTTTT. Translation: CASSLGGFGTNEKLFF.

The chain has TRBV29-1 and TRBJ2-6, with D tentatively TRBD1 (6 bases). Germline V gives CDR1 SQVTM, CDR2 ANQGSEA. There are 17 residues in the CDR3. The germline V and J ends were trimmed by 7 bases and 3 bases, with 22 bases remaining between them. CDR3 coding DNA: TGCAGCGAGGCGGATTGGACAGTCTGGTGTGGGGCCAACGTCCTGACTTTC. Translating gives CSEADWTVWCGANVLTF.

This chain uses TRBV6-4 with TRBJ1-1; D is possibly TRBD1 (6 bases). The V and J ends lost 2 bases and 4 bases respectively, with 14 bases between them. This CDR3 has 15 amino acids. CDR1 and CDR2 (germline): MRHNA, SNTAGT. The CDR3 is CASSDNIQGVTEAFF. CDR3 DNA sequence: TGTGCCAGCAGTGACAACATACAGGGTGTCACTGAAGCTTTCTTT.

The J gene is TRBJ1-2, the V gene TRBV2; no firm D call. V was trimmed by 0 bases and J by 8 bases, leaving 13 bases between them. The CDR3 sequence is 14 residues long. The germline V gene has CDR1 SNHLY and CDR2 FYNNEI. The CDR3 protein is CASSEARHPAGYTF. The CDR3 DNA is TGTGCCAGCAGTGAAGCGCGGCACCCTGCGGGCTACACCTTC. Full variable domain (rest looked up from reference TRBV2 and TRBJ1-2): EPEVTQTPSHQVTQMGQEVILRCVPISNHLYFYWYRQILGQKVEFLVSFYNNEISEKSEIFDDQFSVERPDGSNFTLKIRSTKLEDSAMYFCASSEARHPAGYTFGSGTRLTVV.